This T cell receptor (beta chain) derives from a study of response to subunit inactivated influenza vaccine. The germline gives CDR1 MDHEN, CDR2 SYDVKM. This CDR3 is 16 amino acids long. Trimming pared 4 bases from V and 7 bases from J, leaving 20 bases between. TCRdb reanalysed the RT-PCR reads using MiXCR and keeps one entry per CDR3 protein. The table has about 780,000 distinct CDR3 sequences, less than 20% seen once. The chain employs TRBV28 and TRBJ2-1; the D gene could be TRBD1 or TRBD2 (5 bases each). The receptor was isolated from a man aged 50-60 years who received an inactivated influenza vaccine. This specimen was PBMCs from blood, taken more than 4 days after vaccination. CDR3 in amino acids: CASSSPWGTIRNEQFF. The CDR3 DNA reads TGTGCCAGCAGTTCCCCGTGGGGGACCATCCGGAATGAGCAGTTCTTC.